Included here is one T cell receptor (beta chain) sequence, with context. Its antigen is not yet known. No qualities accompany the bases; no much larger clone lies one base away. The entry originates in a study of T cell changes during pregnancy in multiple sclerosis (dated by TCRdb to about 2019). Looking at the study overall: Changes in the T cell repertoire over the course of pregnancy were examined in this study in women with multiple sclerosis.

The germline ends are 12 bases apart after V is trimmed by 6 bases and J by 0 bases. Taken from the germline V gene, the CDR1 and CDR2 loops are MDHEN and SYDVKM. The cysteine opens and the phenylalanine closes a CDR3 of 15 amino acids. Only the CDR3 DNA is retained, 45 bases long and in frame from the first base. The library was made by the immunoSEQ multiplex PCR assay. TCRdb provides this immuneACCESS table in a form limited to in-frame rearrangements. Some clones are lacking; in checked studies, under half of them reflect an unresolved V gene, and why the rest are absent is not known. The sample contains roughly 64,000 clones, approximately 90% of them found a single time. The ten largest make up around 1.3% of the sample.

Here the sequenced sample was peripheral blood, taken in the second trimester of pregnancy. This TCR was sampled from a female donor with multiple sclerosis, enrolled in a pregnancy study. The rearrangement combines TRBV28 with TRBJ1-3; matching of 6 bases hints at TRBD1 as the D gene. The DNA sequence reads TGTGCCAGCAGCCAGGACAGACCCTCTGGAAACACCATATATTTT. This encodes CASSQDRPSGNTIYF. Where the CDR3 stops, the reference TRBV28 and TRBJ1-3 genes take over; the full variable domain is DVKVTQSSRYLVKRTGEKVFLECVQDMDHENMFWYRQDPGLGLRLIYFSYDVKMKEKGDIPEGYSVSREKKERFSLILESASTNQTSMYLCASSQDRPSGNTIYFGEGSWLTVV.